The sequence of this T cell receptor beta chain was determined in a study of CD8+CD57+ T cells in acquired aplastic anemia. Across the whole study: Sorted CD4+ and CD8+ cells gave a mean 3.2 ug DNA, range about 0.17 to 27.4 ug.

Patients who underwent sequencing had shown CD8+CD57+ cell expansion by flow cytometry. Patients uniformly had severe acquired aplastic anemia. Looked up from germline, CDR1 is SGDLS and CDR2 is YYNGEE. The CDR3 length is 19 residues. The ends lost 3 bases at V and 1 base at J; junction bases unmatched: 11. Researchers used genomic DNA as the template to profile TCR beta VDJ and CDR3. A single record per CDR3 protein comes from TCRdb applying MiXCR to the reads. The table records fewer than 85,000 distinct CDR3 sequences, roughly three quarters of them present only once. This clonotype showed up many times. Antigen unknown. Study conclusions and caveats: CD8+ Simpson's diversity showed no significant patient-control difference. Patients had twenty-nine CD8+ CDR3 sequences in common with controls (the shared set).

The V gene is TRBV9, the J gene TRBJ2-7; TRBD2 matches 15 bases. This receptor was taken from a human donor with aplastic anemia. The specimen sequenced was sorted CD4+, CD8+, or CD8+CD57+ T cells (not recorded which) from PBMCs. As DNA, the CDR3 is TGTGCCAGCAGCGCTCCGGTAGGGACTAGCGGGGGGCAGTCCTACGAGCAGTACTTC. The encoded protein is CASSAPVGTSGGQSYEQYF.